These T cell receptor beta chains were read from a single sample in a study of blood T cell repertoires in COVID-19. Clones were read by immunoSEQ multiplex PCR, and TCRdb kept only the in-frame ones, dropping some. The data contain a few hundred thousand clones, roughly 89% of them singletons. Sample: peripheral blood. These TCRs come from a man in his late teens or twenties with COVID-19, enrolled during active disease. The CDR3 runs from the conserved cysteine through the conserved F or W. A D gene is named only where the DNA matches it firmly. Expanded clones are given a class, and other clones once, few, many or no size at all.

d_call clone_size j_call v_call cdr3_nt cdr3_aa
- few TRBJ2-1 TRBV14 TGTGCCAGCAGCCATGGACTACGGAATGAGCAGTTCTTC CASSHGLRNEQFF
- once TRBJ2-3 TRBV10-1 TGCGCCAGCAGTAGAGCTAGCGCAGATACGCAGTATTTT CASSRASADTQYF
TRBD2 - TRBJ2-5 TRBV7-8 TGTGCCAGCAGCTTAGCGCTAGCGGGAGGAGAGACCCAGTACTTC CASSLALAGGETQYF
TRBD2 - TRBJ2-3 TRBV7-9 TGTGCCAGCAAGCGGGGTCAGGCAACAGATACGCAGTATTTT CASKRGQATDTQYF
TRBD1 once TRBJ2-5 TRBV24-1 TGTGCCACCAGTCCGGGACAGGGGTGGCAAGAGACCCAGTACTTC CATSPGQGWQETQYF
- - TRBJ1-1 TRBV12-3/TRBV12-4 TGTGCCAGCGAGGACAGCCGGAACACTGAAGCTTTCTTT CASEDSRNTEAFF
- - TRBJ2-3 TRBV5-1 TGCGCCAGCAGCTTGGAGGCCGGGACGCAGTATTTT CASSLEAGTQYF
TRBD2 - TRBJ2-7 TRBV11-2 TGTGCCAGCAGCTTAGATGCCGCGGGAGGGCCTCCGGCCCTCCGTCTCGAGCAGTACTTC CASSLDAAGGPPALRLEQYF
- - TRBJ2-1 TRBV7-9 TGTGCCAGCGGCCGAGACTTACAGGACAATGAGCAGTTCTTC CASGRDLQDNEQFF
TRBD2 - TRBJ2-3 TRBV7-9 TGTGCCAGCAGCTCCGGACTAGCGGGGGCCACAGATACGCAGTATTTT CASSSGLAGATDTQYF
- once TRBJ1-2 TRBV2 TGTGCCAGCAGTGAAGTAAGCGTCCCTCAAGGCTACACCTTC CASSEVSVPQGYTF
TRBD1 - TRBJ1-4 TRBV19 TGTGCCAGTAGATTACAGGGGGCGATGGAAAAACTGTTTTTT CASRLQGAMEKLFF
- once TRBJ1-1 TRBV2 TGTGCCAGCAGTGAAGCAGGGGGAGCTTTCTTT CASSEAGGAFF
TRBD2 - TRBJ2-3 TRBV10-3 TGTGCCATCAGCTCCGGGACTAGCGGGAGTGGGAGCACAGATACGCAGTATTTT CAISSGTSGSGSTDTQYF
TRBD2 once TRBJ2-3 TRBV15 TGTGCCACCAGCAGAGTACGTGGCGGGAGAAAGGGCACAGATACGCAGTATTTT CATSRVRGGRKGTDTQYF
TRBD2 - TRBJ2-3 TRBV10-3 TGTGCCATCAGTGCCAGAGGGGCTAGCGGTCCAGATACGCAGTATTTT CAISARGASGPDTQYF
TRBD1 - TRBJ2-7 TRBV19 TGTGCCAGTGGTGGGACAGCATCCTACGAGCAGTACTTC CASGGTASYEQYF
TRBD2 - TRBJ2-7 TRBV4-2 TGTGCCAGCAGCCAAGCTAGCGGGGAATACGAGCAGTACTTC CASSQASGEYEQYF
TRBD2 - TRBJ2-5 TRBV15 TGTGCCACCAGCCGGGAGGCCCCGGGGCTGCAAGAGACCCAGTACTTC CATSREAPGLQETQYF
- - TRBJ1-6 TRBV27 TGTGCCAGCAGTACCTCAGGTGCTGGTTCACCCCTCCACTTT CASSTSGAGSPLHF
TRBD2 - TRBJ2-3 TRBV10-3 TGTGCCATCAGCCCCCGGGGGGGCCGGGGCACAGATACGCAGTATTTT CAISPRGGRGTDTQYF
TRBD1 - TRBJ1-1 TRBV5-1 TGCGCCAGCAGCTTGGAGGGACAGGGCACTGAAGCTTTCTTT CASSLEGQGTEAFF
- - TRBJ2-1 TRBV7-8 TGTGCCAGCAGCTTAGGGGAGTACAATGAGCAGTTCTTC CASSLGEYNEQFF
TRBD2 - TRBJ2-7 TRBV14 TGTGCCAGCAGCCAAGAGGGAGGACTAGCGGGAGGTAGCTCCTACGAGCAGTACTTC CASSQEGGLAGGSSYEQYF
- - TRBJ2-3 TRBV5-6 TGTGCCAGCAGCTTGTCCGGGGATCCAGATACGCAGTATTTT CASSLSGDPDTQYF
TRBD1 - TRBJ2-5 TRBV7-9 TGTGCCGGGGAACAGGGGGAGCGCTCTATTCCAGAGACCCAGTACTTC CAGEQGERSIPETQYF
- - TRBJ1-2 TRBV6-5 TGTGCAACCTACGGGGGGGAGGAGAACTATGGCTACACCTTC CATYGGEENYGYTF